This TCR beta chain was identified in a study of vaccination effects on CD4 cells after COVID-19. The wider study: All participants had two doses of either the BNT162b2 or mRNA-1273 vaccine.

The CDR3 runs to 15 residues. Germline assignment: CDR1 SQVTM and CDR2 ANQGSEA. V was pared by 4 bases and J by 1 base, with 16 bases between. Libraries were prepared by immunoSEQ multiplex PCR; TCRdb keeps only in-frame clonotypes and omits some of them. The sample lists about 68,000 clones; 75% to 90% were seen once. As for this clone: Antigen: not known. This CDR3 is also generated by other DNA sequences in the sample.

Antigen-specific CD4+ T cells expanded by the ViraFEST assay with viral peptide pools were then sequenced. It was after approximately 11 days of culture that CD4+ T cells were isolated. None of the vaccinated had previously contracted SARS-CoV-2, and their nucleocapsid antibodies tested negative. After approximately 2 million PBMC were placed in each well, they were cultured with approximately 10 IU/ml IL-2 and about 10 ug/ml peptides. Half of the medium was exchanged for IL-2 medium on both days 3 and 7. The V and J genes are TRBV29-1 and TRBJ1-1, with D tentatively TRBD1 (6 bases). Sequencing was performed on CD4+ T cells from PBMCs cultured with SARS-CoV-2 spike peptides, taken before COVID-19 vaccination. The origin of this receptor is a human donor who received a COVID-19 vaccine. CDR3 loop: CSVAGGRGTNTEAFF. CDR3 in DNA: TGCAGCGTTGCGGGGGGCAGGGGAACGAACACTGAAGCTTTCTTT.